This T cell receptor (beta chain) was captured in a study of T cell repertoires in cytomegalovirus infection. Study as a whole: Alongside well-studied HLA-B-restricted CMV epitopes, recently identified HLA-C-restricted CMV epitopes were also used.

Trimming removed 4 bases from V and 2 bases from J, with 13 bases in between. The germline V gene has CDR1 SGHVS and CDR2 FNYEAQ. The CDR3 extends over 15 amino acids. Comment on this clonotype: Its antigen is not known.

TCRdb re-called the reads through MiXCR, storing one row per CDR3 protein. The sample includes fewer than 850,000 distinct CDR3 sequences, around 29% of them seen just once. The specimen comprised cultured CD8+ T cells from PBMCs, sampled from culture after CMV antigen stimulation. The TCR comes from a human donor in good health (CMV status not recorded). Some clones in this sample may be carry-over from other donors' samples. V usage is TRBV7-6 and J usage is TRBJ2-3; weak D call: TRBD1 (6 bases). The CDR3 DNA is TGTGCCAGCAGCTACCGGGACAAAATCACAGATACGCAGTATTTT. Protein product: CASSYRDKITDTQYF.